Presented here are 4 T cell receptor beta chains from one specimen sequenced in a study of cytomegalovirus exposure and HLA in healthy donors. In the PCR, 60 Vbeta and 13 Jbeta primers were used. Assay used: immunoSEQ multiplex PCR; TCRdb lists only in-frame clones, some missing. The profile shows 150,000 to 170,000 clones, about 83% of them singletons. Sequencing used PBMCs. Every receptor here comes from a woman aged 35 to 49 in good health and CMV-seronegative.

V and J are TRBV5-6 and TRBJ2-3, with TRBD2 matching over 9 bases. Germline CDR1 reads SGHDT; CDR2 reads YYEEEE. There are 14 residues in the CDR3. J was trimmed by 3 bases and V by 4 bases; bases with no gene match: 3. In DNA form, the CDR3 reads TGTGCCAGCAGCCTTAGCGGGAGAACAGATACGCAGTATTTT. Its translation: CASSLSGRTDTQYF.

The chain uses TRBV12-2 and TRBJ2-4; the tabulated D call, TRBD1, remains unverified against the DNA. TRBV12-2 has pseudogene status. The CDR3 is 15 amino acids. The CDR3 spells CASRLGPGGLDIQYF. CDR3 nucleotides: TGTGCAAGTCGCTTAGGCCCAGGGGGCTTGGACATTCAGTACTTC.

This clone occurred a few times. The chain recombines TRBV28 with TRBJ1-1; 7 bases align to TRBD1. With 6 bases clipped from V and 0 bases from J, the junction kept 7 bases outside the gene matches. CDR3 length: 15 amino acids. Germline values: CDR1 MDHEN, CDR2 SYDVKM. CDR3 DNA: TGTGCCAGCAGCCCTGGGACAGCCATGAACACTGAAGCTTTCTTT. The encoded protein is CASSPGTAMNTEAFF.

This chain links TRBV5-1 with TRBJ1-2, with a tentative D call TRBD1 (5 bases). Germline V CDR1 and CDR2: SGHRS, YFSETQ. CDR3 length: 13 residues. Trimming removed 1 base from V and 6 bases from J, with 10 bases in between. CDR3 in DNA: TGCGCCAGCAGCTTGTCGGCCAGGGATGGCTACACCTTC. Translation: CASSLSARDGYTF.